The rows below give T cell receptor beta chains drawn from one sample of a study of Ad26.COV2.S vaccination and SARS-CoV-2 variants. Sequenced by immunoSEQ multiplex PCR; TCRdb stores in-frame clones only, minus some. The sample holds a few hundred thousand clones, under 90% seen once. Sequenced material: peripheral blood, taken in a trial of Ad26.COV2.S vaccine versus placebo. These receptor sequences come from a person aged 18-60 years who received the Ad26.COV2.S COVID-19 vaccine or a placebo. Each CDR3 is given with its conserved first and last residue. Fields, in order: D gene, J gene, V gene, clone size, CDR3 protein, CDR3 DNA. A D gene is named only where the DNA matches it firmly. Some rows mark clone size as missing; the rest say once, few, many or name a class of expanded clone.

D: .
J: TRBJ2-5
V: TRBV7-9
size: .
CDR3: CASSLAAGGETQYF
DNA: TGTGCCAGCAGCTTAGCGGCCGGGGGCGAGACCCAGTACTTC

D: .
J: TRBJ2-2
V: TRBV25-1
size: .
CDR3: CASSELEINTGELFF
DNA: TGTGCCAGCAGTGAACTAGAAATCAACACCGGGGAGCTGTTTTTT

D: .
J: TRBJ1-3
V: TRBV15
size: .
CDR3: CATSRARAGNTIYF
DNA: TGTGCCACCAGCAGAGCCCGGGCTGGAAACACCATATATTTT

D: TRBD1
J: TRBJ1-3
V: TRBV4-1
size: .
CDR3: CASSRDGPQGAGNTIYF
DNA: TGCGCCAGCAGCCGCGACGGGCCCCAGGGGGCTGGAAACACCATATATTTT

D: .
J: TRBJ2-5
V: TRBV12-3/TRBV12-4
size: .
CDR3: CASRDQETQYF
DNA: TGTGCCAGCAGGGATCAGGAGACCCAGTACTTC

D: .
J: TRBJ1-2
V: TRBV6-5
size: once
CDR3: CASTGVNYGYTF
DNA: TGTGCCAGTACAGGAGTGAACTATGGCTACACCTTC

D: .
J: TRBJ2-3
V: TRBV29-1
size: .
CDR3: CSVSARTDTQYF
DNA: TGCAGCGTTTCCGCCCGCACAGATACGCAGTATTTT

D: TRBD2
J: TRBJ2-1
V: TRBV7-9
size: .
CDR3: CASRIGLAGPPVYNEQFF
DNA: TGTGCCAGCAGAATCGGACTAGCGGGACCCCCCGTTTACAATGAGCAGTTCTTC

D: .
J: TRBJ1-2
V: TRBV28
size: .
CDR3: CASSTPRGYANYGYTF
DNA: TGTGCCAGCAGTACGCCTCGGGGTTACGCTAACTATGGCTACACCTTC

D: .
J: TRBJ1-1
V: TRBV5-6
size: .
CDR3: CASSLKRLTEAFF
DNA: TGTGCCAGCAGCCTAAAAAGACTCACTGAAGCTTTCTTT

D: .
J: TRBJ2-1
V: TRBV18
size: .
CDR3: CASSLGHLYNEQFF
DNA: TGTGCCAGCTCACTGGGACATCTATACAATGAGCAGTTCTTC

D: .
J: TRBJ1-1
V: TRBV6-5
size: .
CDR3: CASKTPGTGTEAFF
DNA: TGTGCCAGCAAAACTCCAGGAACGGGCACTGAAGCTTTCTTT

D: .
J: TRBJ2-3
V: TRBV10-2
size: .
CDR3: CASSESLASAHDTQYF
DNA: TGCGCCAGCAGTGAGTCGCTAGCCTCGGCACACGATACGCAGTATTTT

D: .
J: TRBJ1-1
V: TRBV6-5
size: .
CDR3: CASSSYRSYGNTEAFF
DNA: TGTGCCAGCAGTTCCTACCGCTCCTACGGGAACACTGAAGCTTTCTTT

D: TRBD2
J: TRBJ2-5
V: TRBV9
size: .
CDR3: CASSVENFSGGETQYF
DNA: TGTGCCAGCAGCGTAGAGAACTTTAGCGGGGGCGAGACCCAGTACTTC

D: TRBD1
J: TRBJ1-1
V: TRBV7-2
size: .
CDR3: CASSLGDRMGAFF
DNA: TGTGCCAGCAGCTTAGGGGACAGGATGGGAGCTTTCTTT

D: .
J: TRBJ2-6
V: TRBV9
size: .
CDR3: CASSTAGAGANVLTF
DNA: TGTGCCAGCAGCACCGCAGGGGCTGGGGCCAACGTCCTGACTTTC

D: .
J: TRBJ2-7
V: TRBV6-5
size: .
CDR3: CASSYSSGSGYEQYF
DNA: TGTGCCAGCAGTTACTCATCCGGGAGTGGTTACGAGCAGTACTTC

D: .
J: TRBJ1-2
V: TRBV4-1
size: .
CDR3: CASSQSLSRGRDGYTF
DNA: TGCGCCAGCAGCCAAAGTCTGTCGCGGGGTAGGGATGGCTACACCTTC

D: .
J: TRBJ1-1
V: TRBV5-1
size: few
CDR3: CASSFQDSFMNTEAFF
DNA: TGCGCCAGCAGCTTCCAAGACAGTTTCATGAACACTGAAGCTTTCTTT